The T cell receptor beta chain under discussion was sequenced for a study of shared clonotypes between healthy human individuals. Study observations and caveats: Represented genetic and exposure-history diversity was restricted by having few donors.

As to this clone: The target antigen is unknown.

Naive CD8 isolation took CD45RO-negative cells positively selected for CCR7 and excluded terminally differentiated effector memory CD45RA+ cells. Looked up from germline, CDR1 is SNHLY and CDR2 is FYNNEI. This CDR3 is 14 amino acids long. The germline V and J ends were trimmed by 6 bases and 7 bases, with 15 bases remaining between them. Clones were read by immunoSEQ multiplex PCR, and TCRdb kept only the in-frame ones, dropping some. The table includes roughly 2 million clones, about 95% detected once. The genes are TRBV2 and TRBJ1-4; maybe TRBD1 (6 bases). The source of this sequence is a young man in good health. Specimen: naive CD8+ T cells sorted from blood. The CDR3 DNA follows: TGTGCCAGCAGGAGGCAGGGGACGGGTGAAAAACTGTTTTTT. It translates to CASRRQGTGEKLFF.